These T cell receptor beta chains were read from a single sample in a study of identical twins. TCRdb recomputed calls from the 5' RACE reads with MiXCR, one row per CDR3 protein. Here the sample spans about 430,000 distinct CDR3 sequences, approximately 17% being singletons. Sample: naive T cells sorted from blood. The source is a man over 45 in good health. Each CDR3 is given with its conserved first and last residue. Each record gives: CDR3 length, J gene, D gene, V gene, clone size, CDR3 DNA, CDR3 protein. The D gene is left open where the match is weak. The listing skips clone size in some rows; elsewhere it reads once, few, many or a size class.

len: 14
j_gene: TRBJ2-2
d_gene: NA
v_gene: TRBV7-2
abundance: NA
CDR3nt: TGTGCCAGCAGCCTACAGGCCCTCACCGGGGAGCTGTTTTTT
CDR3aa: CASSLQALTGELFF

len: 12
j_gene: TRBJ1-2
d_gene: NA
v_gene: TRBV12-3/TRBV12-4
abundance: many
CDR3nt: TGTGCCAGCAGTTTTCGAATCTATGGCTACACCTTC
CDR3aa: CASSFRIYGYTF

len: 14
j_gene: TRBJ1-5
d_gene: TRBD1
v_gene: TRBV6-1
abundance: many
CDR3nt: TGTGCCAGCAGCCGAAACAGGGGACGGCAGCCCCAGCATTTT
CDR3aa: CASSRNRGRQPQHF

len: 16
j_gene: TRBJ2-3
d_gene: TRBD2
v_gene: TRBV7-8
abundance: NA
CDR3nt: TGTGCCAGCAGTTTTGGACTAGCGCCGAGCACAGATACGCAGTATTTT
CDR3aa: CASSFGLAPSTDTQYF

len: 16
j_gene: TRBJ1-3
d_gene: NA
v_gene: TRBV6-5
abundance: many
CDR3nt: TGTGCCAGCAGTTACTCAAGCGGCAAACCTGGAAACACCATATATTTT
CDR3aa: CASSYSSGKPGNTIYF

len: 15
j_gene: TRBJ1-2
d_gene: TRBD1
v_gene: TRBV12-3/TRBV12-4
abundance: few
CDR3nt: TGTGCCACTCACAATCCGGGGACAGTAATCCAGGGCTACACCTTC
CDR3aa: CATHNPGTVIQGYTF

len: 17
j_gene: TRBJ2-2
d_gene: NA
v_gene: TRBV5-4
abundance: NA
CDR3nt: TGTGCCAGCAGAACAGGCCCTGATGCCAGGGACACCGGGGAGCTGTTTTTT
CDR3aa: CASRTGPDARDTGELFF

len: 14
j_gene: TRBJ2-1
d_gene: NA
v_gene: TRBV20-1
abundance: many
CDR3nt: TGCAGTGCTAGTAGCTCGGCCCTATACAATGAGCAGTTCTTC
CDR3aa: CSASSSALYNEQFF

len: 17
j_gene: TRBJ2-2
d_gene: NA
v_gene: TRBV19
abundance: NA
CDR3nt: TGTGCCAGCACTGGCGGGACACGGAGCACCAACACCGGGGAGCTGTTTTTT
CDR3aa: CASTGGTRSTNTGELFF

len: 16
j_gene: TRBJ2-2
d_gene: NA
v_gene: TRBV5-1
abundance: NA
CDR3nt: TGCGCCAGCAGCTTGGCCCCGGGAGTCGAAACCGGGGAGCTGTTTTTT
CDR3aa: CASSLAPGVETGELFF

len: 15
j_gene: TRBJ2-3
d_gene: TRBD2
v_gene: TRBV4-1
abundance: NA
CDR3nt: TGCGCCAGCAGCCAAGATCCAGCGGGAACAGATACGCAGTATTTT
CDR3aa: CASSQDPAGTDTQYF

len: 14
j_gene: TRBJ2-1
d_gene: TRBD1
v_gene: TRBV12-3/TRBV12-4
abundance: many
CDR3nt: TGTGCCAGCAGTAGAAGGACAGGGCACAATGAGCAGTTCTTC
CDR3aa: CASSRRTGHNEQFF

len: 14
j_gene: TRBJ2-1
d_gene: NA
v_gene: TRBV29-1
abundance: many
CDR3nt: TGCAGCGTTGCAGGCGGGGACTCCTACAATGAGCAGTTCTTC
CDR3aa: CSVAGGDSYNEQFF

len: 15
j_gene: TRBJ2-1
d_gene: NA
v_gene: TRBV29-1
abundance: few
CDR3nt: TGCAGCGTTGATCAAAGGGGCGGGATAGGCAATGAGCAGTTCTTC
CDR3aa: CSVDQRGGIGNEQFF

len: 14
j_gene: TRBJ2-1
d_gene: TRBD2
v_gene: TRBV29-1
abundance: few
CDR3nt: TGCAGCGTTACCGGGACTAGCGGGGCCAATGAGCAGTTCTTC
CDR3aa: CSVTGTSGANEQFF

len: 15
j_gene: TRBJ2-5
d_gene: NA
v_gene: TRBV27
abundance: many
CDR3nt: TGTGCCAGCAGTTCCCCCAAGGGGCCCCAAGAGACCCAGTACTTC
CDR3aa: CASSSPKGPQETQYF

len: 15
j_gene: TRBJ2-5
d_gene: TRBD1
v_gene: TRBV10-3
abundance: many
CDR3nt: TGTGCCATCAGTGAAGAAAAGGGACAGGCTGAGACCCAGTACTTC
CDR3aa: CAISEEKGQAETQYF

len: 15
j_gene: TRBJ2-1
d_gene: TRBD2
v_gene: TRBV12-3/TRBV12-4
abundance: many
CDR3nt: TGTGCCAGCAGAAAGGCTCTAGCGGGCTACAATGAGCAGTTCTTC
CDR3aa: CASRKALAGYNEQFF

len: 14
j_gene: TRBJ2-7
d_gene: NA
v_gene: TRBV29-1
abundance: few
CDR3nt: TGCAGCGTTGAAGCGCGGGATAGGGCCTACGAGCAGTACTTC
CDR3aa: CSVEARDRAYEQYF

len: 17
j_gene: TRBJ1-6
d_gene: TRBD1
v_gene: TRBV18
abundance: NA
CDR3nt: TGTGCCAGCTCACCAAGACAGGGCCTCTCCTATAATTCACCCCTCCACTTT
CDR3aa: CASSPRQGLSYNSPLHF

len: 13
j_gene: TRBJ2-2
d_gene: NA
v_gene: TRBV7-2
abundance: NA
CDR3nt: TGTGCCAGCAGCGCCGGGAGAACCGGGGAGCTGTTTTTT
CDR3aa: CASSAGRTGELFF

len: 12
j_gene: TRBJ2-1
d_gene: NA
v_gene: TRBV12-5
abundance: NA
CDR3nt: TGTGCTAGCCCCCCGACGGTCAATGAGCAGTTCTTC
CDR3aa: CASPPTVNEQFF

len: 15
j_gene: TRBJ2-5
d_gene: TRBD2
v_gene: TRBV29-1
abundance: few
CDR3nt: TGCAGCGTTGAAGGACTAGCGGGGGACCAAGAGACCCAGTACTTC
CDR3aa: CSVEGLAGDQETQYF

len: 17
j_gene: TRBJ2-2
d_gene: TRBD2
v_gene: TRBV7-8
abundance: NA
CDR3nt: TGTGCCAGCAGCTTAGGACTAGCGGGAGGGCCGATCGGGGAGCTGTTTTTT
CDR3aa: CASSLGLAGGPIGELFF

len: 15
j_gene: TRBJ2-7
d_gene: NA
v_gene: TRBV14
abundance: many
CDR3nt: TGTGCCAGCAGCCAATCTAGACAGGGAGGCTACGAGCAGTACTTC
CDR3aa: CASSQSRQGGYEQYF

len: 14
j_gene: TRBJ1-6
d_gene: TRBD1
v_gene: TRBV12-3/TRBV12-4
abundance: NA
CDR3nt: TGTGCCAGCAGCCCGACAGGGCGGGATTCACCCCTCCACTTT
CDR3aa: CASSPTGRDSPLHF

len: 16
j_gene: TRBJ1-2
d_gene: NA
v_gene: TRBV5-1
abundance: many
CDR3nt: TGCGCCAGCAGCTTGGCCAAGGGCAGGGGCGGCTATGGCTACACCTTC
CDR3aa: CASSLAKGRGGYGYTF

len: 13
j_gene: TRBJ1-2
d_gene: TRBD1
v_gene: TRBV20-1
abundance: many
CDR3nt: TGCAGTGCTAGCCTTGGGACAGACTATGGCTACACCTTC
CDR3aa: CSASLGTDYGYTF

len: 14
j_gene: TRBJ2-1
d_gene: TRBD2
v_gene: TRBV29-1
abundance: few
CDR3nt: TGCAGCGTTCTCGGGACTAGCGGCTACAATGAGCAGTTCTTC
CDR3aa: CSVLGTSGYNEQFF

len: 13
j_gene: TRBJ2-2
d_gene: NA
v_gene: TRBV29-1
abundance: NA
CDR3nt: TGCAGCGTTCCGGACAAGAACACCGGGGAGCTGTTTTTT
CDR3aa: CSVPDKNTGELFF

len: 13
j_gene: TRBJ2-5
d_gene: NA
v_gene: TRBV5-6
abundance: few
CDR3nt: TGTGCCAGCAGCCCCCCGGATAAAGAGACCCAGTACTTC
CDR3aa: CASSPPDKETQYF

len: 14
j_gene: TRBJ1-1
d_gene: TRBD1
v_gene: TRBV7-9
abundance: many
CDR3nt: TGTGCCAGCAGCTTATTGGAGGGGGCGGTTGAAGCTTTCTTT
CDR3aa: CASSLLEGAVEAFF

len: 13
j_gene: TRBJ2-5
d_gene: NA
v_gene: TRBV25-1
abundance: many
CDR3nt: TGTGCCAGCAGACCCTGGTTTTTGGAGACCCAGTACTTC
CDR3aa: CASRPWFLETQYF

len: 14
j_gene: TRBJ2-2
d_gene: NA
v_gene: TRBV20-1
abundance: NA
CDR3nt: TGCAGTGCTAGAGATATCGGGAACACCGGGGAGCTGTTTTTT
CDR3aa: CSARDIGNTGELFF

len: 15
j_gene: TRBJ2-1
d_gene: NA
v_gene: TRBV24-1
abundance: few
CDR3nt: TGTGCCACCAGTGACCGGCGCGGAGGTGGGAATGAGCAGTTCTTC
CDR3aa: CATSDRRGGGNEQFF

len: 15
j_gene: TRBJ2-3
d_gene: NA
v_gene: TRBV18
abundance: few
CDR3nt: TGTGCCAGCTCACGGGGGAGACTCGGCACAGATACGCAGTATTTT
CDR3aa: CASSRGRLGTDTQYF

len: 14
j_gene: TRBJ1-1
d_gene: NA
v_gene: TRBV6-2/TRBV6-3
abundance: NA
CDR3nt: TGTGCCAGCAGTTACGTGGGACTGAACACTGAAGCTTTCTTT
CDR3aa: CASSYVGLNTEAFF

len: 16
j_gene: TRBJ2-7
d_gene: TRBD1
v_gene: TRBV28
abundance: NA
CDR3nt: TGTGCCAGCAGTGCCTCGACAGGGGGATACTCCTACGAGCAGTACTTC
CDR3aa: CASSASTGGYSYEQYF

len: 15
j_gene: TRBJ1-6
d_gene: NA
v_gene: TRBV15
abundance: NA
CDR3nt: TGTGCCCCCAGCAGAGATTTGGGCCTCGGTTCACCCCTCCACTTT
CDR3aa: CAPSRDLGLGSPLHF

len: 15
j_gene: TRBJ2-2
d_gene: NA
v_gene: TRBV7-3
abundance: NA
CDR3nt: TGTGCCAGCAGCTTAACGCCGGTGAACACCGGGGAGCTGTTTTTT
CDR3aa: CASSLTPVNTGELFF

len: 15
j_gene: TRBJ2-3
d_gene: NA
v_gene: TRBV5-8
abundance: NA
CDR3nt: TGTGCCAGCAGTCGCCGGGAGCGTGGCACAGATACGCAGTATTTT
CDR3aa: CASSRRERGTDTQYF

len: 13
j_gene: TRBJ2-7
d_gene: NA
v_gene: TRBV10-2
abundance: NA
CDR3nt: TGCGCCAGCAGAGACGGCATAGCCAACGAGCAGTACTTC
CDR3aa: CASRDGIANEQYF

len: 14
j_gene: TRBJ2-7
d_gene: TRBD1
v_gene: TRBV6-1
abundance: many
CDR3nt: TGTGCCAGCAGTGAAGAACGGGACAGTTACGAGCAGTACTTC
CDR3aa: CASSEERDSYEQYF

len: 14
j_gene: TRBJ2-7
d_gene: TRBD2
v_gene: TRBV20-1
abundance: NA
CDR3nt: TGCAGTGCCCCCGGACTAGCGCGTATCTACGAGCAGTACTTC
CDR3aa: CSAPGLARIYEQYF

len: 16
j_gene: TRBJ2-1
d_gene: TRBD2
v_gene: TRBV10-3
abundance: NA
CDR3nt: TGTGCCACCGGGCCGGGTAGCGGGAGAGCCTACAATGAGCAGTTCTTC
CDR3aa: CATGPGSGRAYNEQFF

len: 14
j_gene: TRBJ2-3
d_gene: NA
v_gene: TRBV20-1
abundance: NA
CDR3nt: TGCAGTGCTAGAGATCGGCGGGGTAGCATCTCGCAGTATTTT
CDR3aa: CSARDRRGSISQYF

len: 16
j_gene: TRBJ1-6
d_gene: TRBD1
v_gene: TRBV5-1
abundance: few
CDR3nt: TGCGCCAGCAGCTTGGTGCGGGACAGCCCCGGCTCACCCCTCCACTTT
CDR3aa: CASSLVRDSPGSPLHF

len: 13
j_gene: TRBJ1-1
d_gene: TRBD1
v_gene: TRBV29-1
abundance: few
CDR3nt: TGCAGCGTTTTAGGACAGGAGAACACTGAAGCTTTCTTT
CDR3aa: CSVLGQENTEAFF